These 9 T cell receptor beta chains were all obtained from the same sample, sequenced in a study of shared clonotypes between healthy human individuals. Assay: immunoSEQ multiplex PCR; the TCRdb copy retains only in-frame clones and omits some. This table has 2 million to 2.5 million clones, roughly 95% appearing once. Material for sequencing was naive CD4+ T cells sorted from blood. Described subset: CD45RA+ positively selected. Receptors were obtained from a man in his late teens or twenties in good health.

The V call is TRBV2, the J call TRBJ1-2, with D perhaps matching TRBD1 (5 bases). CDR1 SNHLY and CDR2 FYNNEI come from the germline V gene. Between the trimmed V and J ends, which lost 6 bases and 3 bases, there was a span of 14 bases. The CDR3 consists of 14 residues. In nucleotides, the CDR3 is TGTGCCAGCAGAACCGAAAGAGGGGACTATGGCTACACCTTC. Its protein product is CASRTERGDYGYTF.

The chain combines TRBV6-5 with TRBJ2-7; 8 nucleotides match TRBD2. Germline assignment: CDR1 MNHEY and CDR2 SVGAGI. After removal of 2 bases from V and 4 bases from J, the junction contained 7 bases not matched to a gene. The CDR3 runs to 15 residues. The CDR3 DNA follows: TGTGCCAGCAGTTACGATACGGGAGGGGTATACGAGCAGTACTTC. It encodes CASSYDTGGVYEQYF.

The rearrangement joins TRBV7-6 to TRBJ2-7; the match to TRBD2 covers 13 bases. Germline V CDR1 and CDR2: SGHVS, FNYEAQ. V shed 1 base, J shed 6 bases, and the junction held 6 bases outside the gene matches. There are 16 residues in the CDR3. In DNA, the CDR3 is TGTGCCAGCAGCTTAGGGACTAGCGGGAGTCGGGGCGAGCAGTACTTC. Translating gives CASSLGTSGSRGEQYF.

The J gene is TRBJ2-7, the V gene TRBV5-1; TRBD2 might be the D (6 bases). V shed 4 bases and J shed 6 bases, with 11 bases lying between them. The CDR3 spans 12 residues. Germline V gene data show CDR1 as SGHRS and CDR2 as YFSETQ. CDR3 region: CASSEHGGEQYF. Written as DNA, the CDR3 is TGCGCCAGCAGCGAGCACGGGGGCGAGCAGTACTTC.

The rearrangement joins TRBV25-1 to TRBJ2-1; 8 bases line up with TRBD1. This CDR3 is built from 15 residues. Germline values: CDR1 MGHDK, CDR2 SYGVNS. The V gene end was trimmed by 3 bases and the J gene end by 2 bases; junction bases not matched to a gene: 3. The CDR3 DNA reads TGTGCCAGCAGTGAGGGGGACAGGCCCTACAATGAGCAGTTCTTC. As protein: CASSEGDRPYNEQFF. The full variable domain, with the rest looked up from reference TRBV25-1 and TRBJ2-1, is EADIYQTPRYLVIGTGKKITLECSQTMGHDKMYWYQQDPGMELHLIHYSYGVNSTEKGDLSSESTVSRIRTEHFPLTLESARPSHTSQYLCASSEGDRPYNEQFFGPGTRLTVL.

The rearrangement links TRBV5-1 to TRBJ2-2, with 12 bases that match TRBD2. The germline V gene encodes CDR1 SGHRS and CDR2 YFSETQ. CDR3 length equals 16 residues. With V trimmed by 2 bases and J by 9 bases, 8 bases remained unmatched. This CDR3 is CASSFGLAGPNRELFF. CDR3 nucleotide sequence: TGCGCCAGCAGCTTCGGACTAGCGGGGCCCAACCGGGAGCTGTTTTTT.

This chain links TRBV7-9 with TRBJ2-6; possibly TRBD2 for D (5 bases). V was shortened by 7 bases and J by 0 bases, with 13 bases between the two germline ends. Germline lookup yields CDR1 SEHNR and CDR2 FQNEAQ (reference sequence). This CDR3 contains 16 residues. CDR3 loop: CASTLAGPSGANVLTF. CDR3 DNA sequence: TGTGCCAGCACCCTAGCAGGCCCCTCTGGGGCCAACGTCCTGACTTTC.

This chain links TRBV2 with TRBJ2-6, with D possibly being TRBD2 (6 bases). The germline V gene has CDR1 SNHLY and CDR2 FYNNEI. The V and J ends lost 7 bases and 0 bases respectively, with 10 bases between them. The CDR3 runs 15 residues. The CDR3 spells CASKEGSSGANVLTF. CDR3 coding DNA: TGTGCCAGCAAGGAGGGGTCCTCTGGGGCCAACGTCCTGACTTTC. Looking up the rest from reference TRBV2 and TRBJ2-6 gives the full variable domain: EPEVTQTPSHQVTQMGQEVILRCVPISNHLYFYWYRQILGQKVEFLVSFYNNEISEKSEIFDDQFSVERPDGSNFTLKIRSTKLEDSAMYFCASKEGSSGANVLTFGAGSRLTVL.

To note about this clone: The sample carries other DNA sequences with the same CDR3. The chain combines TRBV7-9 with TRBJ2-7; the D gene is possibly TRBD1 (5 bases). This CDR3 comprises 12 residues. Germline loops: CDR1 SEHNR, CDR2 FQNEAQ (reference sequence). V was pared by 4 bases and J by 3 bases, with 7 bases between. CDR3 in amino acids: CASSYDSYEQYF. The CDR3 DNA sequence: TGTGCCAGCAGCTACGACAGCTACGAGCAGTACTTC. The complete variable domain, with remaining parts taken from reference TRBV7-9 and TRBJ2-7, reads DTGVSQNPRHKITKRGQNVTFRCDPISEHNRLYWYRQTLGQGPEFLTYFQNEAQLEKSRLLSDRFSAERPKGSFSTLEIQRTEQGDSAMYLCASSYDSYEQYFGPGTRLTVT.